Presented here are 16 T cell receptor beta chains from one specimen sequenced in a study of blood T cell repertoires in COVID-19. Libraries were prepared by immunoSEQ multiplex PCR; TCRdb keeps only in-frame clonotypes and omits some of them. The sample contains 75,000 to 90,000 clones, roughly nine tenths of which appear only once. Sequencing was carried out using peripheral blood. These receptors came from a woman aged 45-60 years in a cohort sampled during active COVID-19.

The V call is TRBV11-2, the J call TRBJ1-6; a weak D match, TRBD1 (6 bases). Germline CDR1 SGHAT, CDR2 FQNNGV. V was cut by 0 bases and J by 9 bases, with 12 bases left in between. The CDR3 contains 15 residues. CDR3 bases: TGTGCCAGCAGCTTAGAAGCAGGGGTGGGTTCACCCCTCCACTTT. This translates into CASSLEAGVGSPLHF.

The rearrangement links TRBV7-9 to TRBJ1-2; D gene ambiguous. Trimming took off 5 bases at V and 6 bases at J, with 22 bases between the two ends. The CDR3 loop spans 16 amino acids. The germline CDR1 and CDR2 sequences are SEHNR and FQNEAQ (reference sequence). This chain's CDR3 is CASSKLVGNPKHGYTF. In DNA form, the CDR3 reads TGTGCCAGCAGCAAACTTGTCGGGAACCCTAAACATGGCTACACCTTC.

The chain links TRBV24-1 to TRBJ1-5; D not certain. Germline CDR1 and CDR2: KGHDR and SFDVKD. V lost 5 bases to trimming and J lost 0 bases, with 7 bases between them. CDR3 length: 14 residues. In DNA form, the CDR3 reads TGTGCCACCAGTGGGCCAGGTAGCAATCAGCCCCAGCATTTT. Translating it yields CATSGPGSNQPQHF.

The rearrangement joins TRBV6-6 to TRBJ2-1; D may be TRBD1 (6 bases). The CDR3 totals 13 residues. Between the trimmed V and J ends, which lost 5 bases and 4 bases, there was a span of 9 bases. CDR1 is MNHNY and CDR2 is SVGAGI in the germline V gene (reference sequence). CDR3 sequence (DNA): TGTGCCAGCAGTCCTGACAGGTACAATGAGCAGTTCTTC. Protein: CASSPDRYNEQFF.

The chain recombines TRBV6-1 with TRBJ1-5, with TRBD1 identical over 9 bases. The CDR3 length is 17 residues. Germline V CDR1 and CDR2: MNHNS, SASEGT. Trimming cost V 3 bases and J 5 bases; bases outside gene matches: 11. CDR3 amino acids: CASSEGEGQGSYQPQHF. The CDR3 coding sequence is TGTGCCAGCAGTGAGGGGGAGGGACAGGGATCCTATCAGCCCCAGCATTTT.

The CDR3, as DNA: TGTGCCAGCATTCCGGCCGGGACAGTGGATGAAAAACTGTTTTTT. It specifies CASIPAGTVDEKLFF. The V and J genes are TRBV28 and TRBJ1-4; the match to TRBD1 covers 7 bases. Germline V gene data show CDR1 as MDHEN and CDR2 as SYDVKM. This CDR3 has 15 residues. J was trimmed by 6 bases and V by 7 bases; bases with no gene match: 11.

The rearrangement links TRBV2 to TRBJ1-5; the D is unclear. CDR1 and CDR2 (germline): SNHLY, FYNNEI. V lost 6 bases and J 7 bases, leaving 16 bases between the germline ends. CDR3 length equals 14 residues. CDR3 protein: CASSEVTVNQPQHF. In DNA, the CDR3 is TGTGCCAGCAGCGAGGTAACCGTCAACCAGCCCCAGCATTTT.

The chain carries TRBV19 and TRBJ2-2; 7 nucleotides match TRBD2. There are 16 residues in the CDR3. J was trimmed by 4 bases and V by 3 bases; bases with no gene match: 8. Germline CDR1 reads LNHDA; CDR2 reads SQIVND (reference sequence). Written as DNA, the CDR3 is TGTGCCAGTAGTATCGGGGGACTACTTTTCACCGGGGAGCTGTTTTTT. Its protein product is CASSIGGLLFTGELFF.

The chain uses TRBV3-1 (or the pseudogene TRBV3-2) and TRBJ2-7; TRBD2 aligns across 13 bases. CDR1 LGHDT and CDR2 YNNKEL come from the germline V gene (reference sequence). With 2 bases clipped from V and 6 bases from J, the junction kept 4 bases outside the gene matches. CDR3 length: 15 amino acids. Here the CDR3 reads CASSQSLAGGPEQYF. For the CDR3, the DNA is TGTGCCAGCAGCCAATCACTAGCGGGGGGGCCCGAGCAGTACTTC.

The chain carries TRBV7-3 and TRBJ2-7; perhaps TRBD1 as D (6 bases). Germline CDR1 reads SGHTA; CDR2 reads FQGTGA. The CDR3 totals 14 residues. The ends were cut back, 4 bases at V and 2 bases at J, with 12 bases in the middle. The CDR3 loop reads CASSSADSPYEQYF. For the CDR3, the DNA is TGTGCCAGCAGCTCCGCGGACAGTCCCTACGAGCAGTACTTC.

V usage is TRBV4-1 and J usage is TRBJ2-3; 10 bases are a match to TRBD2. The CDR3 has 17 amino acids. Losses at the gene ends were 4 bases for V and 6 bases for J; bases not matched to a gene: 13. Germline V gives CDR1 MGHRA, CDR2 YSYEKL. CDR3 sequence (DNA): TGCGCCAGCAGCCCAACCTCAGCGGGAGGGCGGCGGGATACGCAGTATTTT. Translation gives CASSPTSAGGRRDTQYF.

This sequence joins TRBV29-1 and TRBJ2-5; weak D call: TRBD2 (6 bases). Germline assignment: CDR1 SQVTM and CDR2 ANQGSEA. Trimming took off 4 bases at V and 3 bases at J, with 12 bases between the two ends. CDR3 size: 13 residues. CDR3 coding DNA: TGCAGCGTTGCGCCTAGCGCGGAAGAGACCCAGTACTTC. Translated: CSVAPSAEETQYF.

The chain uses TRBV12-5 and TRBJ2-1; 9 bases match TRBD2. Per germline, CDR1 LGHNT and CDR2 FRNRAP. Losses at the gene ends were 7 bases for V and 10 bases for J; bases not matched to a gene: 11. The CDR3 has 14 residues. The CDR3 reads CASAPGLAGKEQFF. The CDR3 coding sequence is TGTGCTAGTGCCCCGGGCCTAGCGGGAAAGGAGCAGTTCTTC.

The gene calls are TRBV20-1 and TRBJ2-1, with a tentative D call TRBD2 (5 bases). Germline V lookup: CDR1 DFQATT, CDR2 SNEGSKA (reference sequence). The CDR3 extends over 13 amino acids. The V end lost 3 bases, the J end lost 3 bases, and 9 bases lay between the germline ends. CDR3 sequence (DNA): TGCAGTGCTAGTTCGGGGTTCTACAATGAGCAGTTCTTC. Protein product: CSASSGFYNEQFF.

The rearrangement links TRBV6-5 to TRBJ2-7, with TRBD2 identical over 11 bases. Germline trimming cut 6 bases from V and 2 bases from J; bases unmatched to any gene: 6. CDR3 length: 15 amino acids. Germline V gene lookup returns CDR1 MNHEY and CDR2 SVGAGI. CDR3 sequence: CASSVGTSGTYEQYF. The CDR3, as DNA: TGTGCCAGCAGCGTCGGGACTAGCGGCACCTACGAGCAGTACTTC.

The chain links TRBV3-1 (or the pseudogene TRBV3-2) to TRBJ2-7; the match to TRBD1 covers 8 bases. V lost 3 bases, J lost 4 bases, and 11 bases stayed unmatched. Germline CDR1 reads LGHDT; CDR2 reads YNNKEL (reference sequence). The CDR3 is made up of 16 amino acids. The CDR3 DNA is TGTGCCAGCAGCCATGGGCGGCAGGGGGCACGGTACGAGCAGTACTTC. Translating gives CASSHGRQGARYEQYF.